Below are 26 T cell receptor beta chains sequenced from a single sample in a study of T cell changes during pregnancy in multiple sclerosis. Method: immunoSEQ multiplex PCR; TCRdb's copy keeps in-frame clones and lacks some. The sample lists approximately 74,000 clones; about 88% were seen once. The source was peripheral blood, collected before pregnancy. These receptors came from a female donor with multiple sclerosis, enrolled in a pregnancy study.

The J gene is TRBJ2-7, the V gene TRBV4-3; tentative D call: TRBD1 (6 bases). Trimming stripped 0 bases from V and 5 bases from J, with 11 bases between. The CDR3 length is 14 residues. Germline V lookup: CDR1 LGHNA, CDR2 YSLEER. CDR3 sequence reads: CASSQDDRSHEQYF. CDR3 in DNA: TGCGCCAGCAGCCAAGACGACAGGTCTCACGAGCAGTACTTC.

V and J are TRBV15 and TRBJ2-1, with 10 bases aligning to TRBD2. Germline V gene sequence: CDR1 LNHNV, CDR2 YYDKDF (reference sequence). V was clipped by 0 bases and J by 5 bases; unmatched bases: 4. The CDR3 totals 16 residues. CDR3 in amino acids: CATSRDSSGSHNEQFF. The CDR3 DNA is TGTGCCACCAGCAGAGATTCTAGCGGGAGTCACAATGAGCAGTTCTTC.

This chain connects TRBV27 to TRBJ2-6; weak D call: TRBD1 (6 bases). Germline V gives CDR1 MNHEY, CDR2 SMNVEV (reference sequence). Trimming removed 5 bases at V and 0 bases at J, with 20 bases between. The CDR3 length is 19 residues. The DNA for the CDR3 is TGTGCCAGCAGTATCTATGGGGGCAGGGCCTACTCTGGGGCCAACGTCCTGACTTTC. Residues: CASSIYGGRAYSGANVLTF.

The J gene is TRBJ1-3, the V gene TRBV5-4, with TRBD1 matching over 8 bases. This CDR3 has 17 amino acids. J was trimmed by 3 bases and V by 4 bases; bases with no gene match: 12. Germline values: CDR1 SGHNT, CDR2 YYREEE (reference sequence). The CDR3 nucleotides read TGTGCCAGCAGCCATCCCGGACAGGGAGGAGGTGGAAACACCATATATTTT. Protein sequence: CASSHPGQGGGGNTIYF.

The chain employs TRBV11-2 and TRBJ1-1; 7 bases fit TRBD1. The trim removed 3 bases at V and 5 bases at J, leaving 9 bases unmatched. The CDR3 covers 15 residues. Looked up from germline, CDR1 is SGHAT and CDR2 is FQNNGV. The CDR3 sequence: CASSLSRGAETEAFF. In DNA form, the CDR3 reads TGTGCCAGCAGCTTGTCCAGGGGGGCCGAGACTGAAGCTTTCTTT.

The chain is built from TRBV5-1 and TRBJ1-4; TRBD1 aligns across 9 bases. Unmatched junction bases numbered 8, after V lost 1 base and J lost 4 bases. CDR3 length equals 17 residues. From germline, CDR1 is SGHRS and CDR2 YFSETQ. The CDR3 spells CASSLSRDRAINEKLFF. The CDR3 DNA reads as TGCGCCAGCAGCTTGTCCCGGGACAGGGCAATTAATGAAAAACTGTTTTTT.

The chain couples TRBV6-1 to TRBJ2-3; 16 bases are shared with TRBD2. CDR1 is MNHNS, CDR2 SASEGT, per germline. The length of the CDR3 is 16 residues. Germline trimming cut 3 bases from V and 6 bases from J; bases unmatched to any gene: 3. In DNA, the CDR3 is TGTGCCAGCAGTGATGGGACTAGCGGGGGGGGCGATACGCAGTATTTT. It yields the protein CASSDGTSGGGDTQYF.

The rearrangement links TRBV5-4 to TRBJ2-2, with D maybe TRBD2 (5 bases). Trimming removed 2 bases at V and 0 bases at J, with 8 bases between. Germline CDR1 is SGHNT and CDR2 is YYREEE (reference sequence). The CDR3 is 15 amino acids. CDR3 coding DNA: TGTGCCAGCAGCTTCGCGGGCCCGAACACCGGGGAGCTGTTTTTT. Translated, it gives CASSFAGPNTGELFF.

This chain connects TRBV19 to TRBJ2-3, with D tentatively TRBD2 (5 bases). V lost 6 bases and J lost 7, with 26 bases in between. The CDR3 runs 17 residues. Germline assignment: CDR1 LNHDA and CDR2 SQIVND (reference sequence). The chain's CDR3 is CASSPFPVVGDHNTQYF. The CDR3 coding sequence is TGTGCCAGTAGCCCCTTTCCCGTTGTGGGAGACCATAATACGCAGTATTTT.

This chain uses TRBV6-5 with TRBJ1-2; no clear D. The length of the CDR3 is 14 residues. V was clipped by 0 bases and J by 5 bases, with 10 bases between them. CDR1 is MNHEY and CDR2 is SVGAGI in the germline V gene. The CDR3 protein is CASSYSSLSYGYTF. In DNA, the CDR3 is TGTGCCAGCAGTTACTCGTCACTTTCTTATGGCTACACCTTC.

This chain uses TRBV10-1 with TRBJ1-2; D is possibly TRBD1 (6 bases). V was trimmed by 5 bases and J by 6 bases, leaving 16 bases between them. The CDR3 is 14 residues long. Germline values: CDR1 WNHNN, CDR2 SYGVQD (reference sequence). In nucleotides, the CDR3 is TGCGCCAGCAGTCTCAGCTCCAGGGGAAATGGCTACACCTTC. Amino acid sequence: CASSLSSRGNGYTF.

This sequence joins TRBV7-2 and TRBJ2-2; D not certain. Germline V gene sequence: CDR1 SGHTA, CDR2 FQGNSA. The CDR3 totals 15 residues. Trimming took off 1 base at V and 2 bases at J, with 8 bases between the two ends. In DNA form, the CDR3 reads TGTGCCAGCAGCTTAGTAGTCCTTAACACCGGGGAGCTGTTTTTT. Translated: CASSLVVLNTGELFF.

J is TRBJ1-3 and V is TRBV6-5; D is unclear. This CDR3 region has 15 residues. Trimming stripped 2 bases from V and 0 bases from J, with 8 bases between. From germline, CDR1 is MNHEY and CDR2 SVGAGI. The chain's CDR3 is CASSYRRASGNTIYF. The CDR3 coding sequence is TGTGCCAGCAGTTACCGGAGAGCCTCTGGAAACACCATATATTTT.

The chain combines TRBV7-8 with TRBJ2-7; 7 bases align to TRBD1. Trimming took 1 base from V and 2 from J; bases not matched to a gene: 5. The germline CDR1 and CDR2 sequences are SGHVS and FQNEAQ. This CDR3 spans 15 amino acids. The CDR3 here is CASSLVNRGAYEQYF. The CDR3 nucleotides read TGTGCCAGCAGCTTAGTAAACAGGGGCGCCTACGAGCAGTACTTC.

The chain employs TRBV5-1 and TRBJ2-1, with a possible D match to TRBD2 (7 bases). Trimming stripped 0 bases from V and 6 bases from J, with 19 bases between. The CDR3 runs to 17 residues. From germline, CDR1 is SGHRS and CDR2 YFSETQ. CDR3 coding DNA: TGCGCCAGCAGCTTGGCCGGGGGCGGGAGCTCAGGCAATGAGCAGTTCTTC. Amino acids: CASSLAGGGSSGNEQFF.

The gene calls are TRBV18 and TRBJ2-2; weak D call: TRBD2 (7 bases). This CDR3 is 15 amino acids long. Trimming took 4 bases from V and 2 from J, leaving 11 bases between them. The germline V gene has CDR1 KGHSH and CDR2 LQKENI. DNA for the CDR3: TGTGCCAGCTCACAGCGGGACATCAACACCGGGGAGCTGTTTTTT. Its protein is CASSQRDINTGELFF. Full variable domain (rest looked up from reference TRBV18 and TRBJ2-2): NAGVMQNPRHLVRRRGQEARLRCSPMKGHSHVYWYRQLPEEGLKFMVYLQKENIIDESGMPKERFSAEFPKEGPSILRIQQVVRGDSAAYFCASSQRDINTGELFFGEGSRLTVL.

The chain links TRBV5-1 to TRBJ2-7, with 9 bases identical to TRBD2. Losses at the gene ends were 7 bases for V and 2 bases for J; bases not matched to a gene: 25. CDR1 SGHRS and CDR2 YFSETQ come from the germline V gene. CDR3 length equals 20 residues. The CDR3 DNA sequence: TGCGCCAGCCGCTCAGAAGGGGCTAGCGGGGTCAAGAGAGGCCCCTACGAGCAGTACTTC. Protein product: CASRSEGASGVKRGPYEQYF.

The chain is built from TRBV6-1 and TRBJ2-1, with 11 bases lining up with TRBD2. V shed 0 bases, J shed 7 bases, and the junction held 8 bases outside the gene matches. The germline gives CDR1 MNHNS, CDR2 SASEGT. The CDR3 is 17 amino acids. CDR3 DNA: TGTGCCAGCAGTGAAGCGCTCACTAGCGGGAGAAAAAATGAGCAGTTCTTC. It codes for CASSEALTSGRKNEQFF.

The genes are TRBV5-1 and TRBJ1-1; 8 bases align to TRBD1. Germline V CDR1 and CDR2: SGHRS, YFSETQ. The V segment lost 4 bases and the J segment 6 bases; nucleotides outside the gene matches: 11. The CDR3 consists of 15 residues. CDR3 sequence (DNA): TGCGCCAGCAGCCCTAGCCAGGGGGCAGGGTCTGAAGCTTTCTTT. Protein product: CASSPSQGAGSEAFF.

The J gene is TRBJ1-1, the V gene TRBV15, with 8 bases identical to TRBD1. The V gene's germline CDR1 is LNHNV and CDR2 YYDKDF (reference sequence). The junction had 6 bases not matched to a gene; V was cut back by 0 bases and J by 6 bases. There are 15 residues in the CDR3. As DNA, the CDR3 is TGTGCCACCAGCAGAGAACCGACAGGGGAGTCTGAAGCTTTCTTT. Amino acid sequence: CATSREPTGESEAFF.

The chain carries TRBV13 and TRBJ2-2, with 7 bases fitting TRBD1. With V trimmed by 7 bases and J by 4 bases, 6 bases remained unmatched. The CDR3 is made up of 14 amino acids. The germline CDR1 and CDR2 sequences are PRHDT and FYEKMQ (reference sequence). This CDR3 is CASTLDRATGELFF. For the CDR3, the DNA is TGTGCCAGCACCCTAGACAGGGCCACCGGGGAGCTGTTTTTT.

The V gene is TRBV7-2, the J gene TRBJ2-7, with 7 nucleotides matching TRBD2. Germline CDR1 reads SGHTA; CDR2 reads FQGNSA. This CDR3 has 16 residues. V dropped 3 bases and J dropped 2; count of bases not matched to a gene: 10. CDR3 nucleotide sequence: TGTGCCAGCAGCTTTGAAGGAGCGGGGAACCCCTACGAGCAGTACTTC. It yields the protein CASSFEGAGNPYEQYF. Supplemented by reference TRBV7-2 and TRBJ2-7, the full variable domain reads GAGVSQSPSNKVTEKGKDVELRCDPISGHTALYWYRQSLGQGLEFLIYFQGNSAPDKSGLPSDRFSAERTGGSVSTLTIQRTQQEDSAVYLCASSFEGAGNPYEQYFGPGTRLTVT.

The V gene is TRBV9, the J gene TRBJ2-3; TRBD2 matches at 7 bases. CDR1 is SGDLS, CDR2 YYNGEE, per germline. The ends lost 4 bases at V and 4 bases at J; junction bases unmatched: 12. The CDR3 length is 16 residues. The chain's CDR3 is CASSSPGLAAADTQYF. The CDR3 DNA sequence: TGTGCCAGCAGCTCCCCCGGGCTAGCGGCCGCAGATACGCAGTATTTT.

This clone appeared a single time. The chain is built from TRBV6-5 and TRBJ1-2, with D perhaps matching TRBD1 (6 bases). The CDR3 sequence is 14 residues long. Germline V CDR1 and CDR2: MNHEY, SVGAGI. Between the trimmed V and J ends, which lost 4 bases and 4 bases, there was a span of 13 bases. CDR3 DNA: TGTGCCAGCAGTTTCGGCAGGGGCGGCTATGGCTACACCTTC. This sequence encodes CASSFGRGGYGYTF.

This clone was seen once. The CDR3 here is CASRYLGRGGWDEQFF. As DNA, the CDR3 is TGTGCCAGCCGCTACCTGGGGCGGGGGGGCTGGGATGAGCAGTTCTTC. The rearrangement links TRBV11-2 to TRBJ2-1; 9 bases map to TRBD2. Germline values: CDR1 SGHAT, CDR2 FQNNGV. With 8 bases clipped from V and 8 bases from J, the junction kept 16 bases outside the gene matches. The CDR3 loop spans 16 amino acids.

The chain joins TRBV19 to TRBJ1-4; D is ambiguous. V was cut by 6 bases and J by 8 bases, with 7 bases left in between. The CDR3 has 11 amino acids. The V gene's germline CDR1 is LNHDA and CDR2 SQIVND (reference sequence). CDR3 in amino acids: CASSEREKLFF. CDR3 bases: TGTGCCAGTAGCGAGCGGGAAAAACTGTTTTTT. Combining the CDR3 with reference TRBV19 and TRBJ1-4 gives the whole variable domain DGGITQSPKYLFRKEGQNVTLSCEQNLNHDAMYWYRQDPGQGLRLIYYSQIVNDFQKGDIAEGYSVSREKKESFPLTVTSAQKNPTAFYLCASSEREKLFFGSGTQLSVL.